This TCR beta chain was sequenced in a study of T cells after posttransplantation cyclophosphamide. Regarding the study as a whole: TRB overlap between skin or GI tissue T cells and blood was limited.

TCRdb keeps only in-frame clones here, not all; method: immunoSEQ multiplex PCR. The data show tens of thousands of clones, with none appearing a single time. This clone was found many times. The antigen is not known. With V trimmed by 4 bases and J by 6 bases, 13 bases remained unmatched. The CDR3 consists of 16 residues. Germline V gene lookup returns CDR1 SGHTA and CDR2 FQGTGA. The sequenced material came from PBMCs. J is TRBJ1-2 and V is TRBV7-3; 8 nucleotides agree with TRBD1. This receptor was taken from a woman between 55 and 75 years old in good health, CMV-negative, and a related stem cell transplant donor. CDR3 coding DNA: TGTGCCAGCAGCTCCATGATACCCGGGACAGGCGATGGCTACACCTTC. Translation: CASSSMIPGTGDGYTF.